Listed below are T cell receptor beta chains from one sample, sequenced in a study of radiotherapy plus CTLA-4 blockade in lung cancer. TCRdb keeps only in-frame clones here, not all; method: immunoSEQ multiplex PCR. The table records some 110,000 clones, approximately 90% of them present only once. The sequencing here drew on peripheral blood, taken from a patient treated with radiotherapy plus ipilimumab. All receptors derive from a human donor with non-small cell lung cancer that progressed on radiotherapy plus ipilimumab. CDR3s include the opening cysteine and the closing phenylalanine or tryptophan. D genes are given only for firm matches. Not all rows give a size; the values are once, few, many and, for expanded clones, a class.

V	D	size	J	CDR3	DNA
TRBV5-1	TRBD2	.	TRBJ2-1	CASSTESSGGVNEQFF	TGCGCCAGCAGCACTGAATCTAGCGGCGGGGTGAATGAGCAGTTCTTC
TRBV2	.	.	TRBJ2-3	CASSELEDTDTQYF	TGTGCCAGCAGTGAACTGGAGGACACAGATACGCAGTATTTT
TRBV2	.	few	TRBJ1-3	CASSITSVSGNTIYF	TGTGCCAGCAGTATAACCAGTGTCTCTGGAAACACCATATATTTT
TRBV13	TRBD2	.	TRBJ2-7	CASSRLAGPKREQYF	TGTGCCAGCAGCAGACTAGCGGGTCCTAAGCGGGAGCAGTACTTC
TRBV6-1	.	.	TRBJ2-3	CASTMTPTRTDTQYF	TGTGCCAGCACTATGACACCGACTCGCACAGATACGCAGTATTTT
TRBV7-8	.	.	TRBJ2-1	CASSLGLLVYNEQFF	TGTGCCAGCAGCTTAGGACTGCTGGTCTACAATGAGCAGTTCTTC
TRBV19	TRBD2	.	TRBJ2-1	CASSIQPSGSSYNEQFF	TGTGCCAGTAGTATCCAGCCTAGCGGGAGCTCCTACAATGAGCAGTTCTTC
TRBV5-1	.	.	TRBJ2-3	CASSKPSPRGKADTQYF	TGCGCCAGCAGCAAACCGTCTCCCAGGGGAAAAGCAGATACGCAGTATTTT
TRBV25-1	TRBD2	.	TRBJ2-2	CASRGANTGELFF	TGTGCCAGCCGGGGGGCGAACACCGGGGAGCTGTTTTTT
TRBV27	.	.	TRBJ2-7	CASIPARGGWHEQYF	TGTGCCAGCATACCCGCGAGGGGTGGTTGGCACGAGCAGTACTTC
TRBV9	.	.	TRBJ1-2	CASSAYTGGYGYTF	TGTGCCAGCAGCGCCTACACTGGGGGCTATGGCTACACCTTC
TRBV13	.	.	TRBJ2-7	CASSLRNTGRGAYEQYF	TGTGCCAGCAGCTTACGGAATACAGGCCGCGGAGCCTACGAGCAGTACTTC
TRBV11-2	.	.	TRBJ1-1	CASSYEPGIEAFF	TGTGCCAGCAGCTATGAACCAGGGATAGAAGCTTTCTTT
TRBV7-8	.	.	TRBJ2-5	CASSLGRSRVETQYF	TGTGCCAGCAGCTTAGGCAGATCCCGTGTGGAGACCCAGTACTTC
TRBV25-1	TRBD2	.	TRBJ2-3	CASAESGRKGDTQYF	TGTGCCAGCGCGGAGAGCGGGAGGAAGGGAGATACGCAGTATTTT
TRBV4-1	TRBD1	.	TRBJ1-2	CASRHSGGEYGYTF	TGCGCCAGCAGACACTCAGGGGGCGAATATGGCTACACCTTC
TRBV7-6	.	.	TRBJ2-7	CASSLDSGSYEQYF	TGTGCCAGCAGCTTAGATTCAGGGAGCTACGAGCAGTACTTC
TRBV2	TRBD2	.	TRBJ2-1	CASSEGLAGIYEQFF	TGTGCCAGCAGTGAAGGACTAGCGGGGATCTATGAGCAGTTCTTC
TRBV10-3	.	.	TRBJ1-1	CAISEDGHTEAFF	TGTGCCATCAGTGAGGACGGGCACACTGAAGCTTTCTTT
TRBV11-2	.	.	TRBJ1-4	CASSLDRFRPIEKLFF	TGTGCCAGCAGCTTAGATCGTTTCCGGCCGATTGAAAAACTGTTTTTT
TRBV6-5	.	once	TRBJ1-2	CASSYGTDYGYTF	TGTGCCAGCAGTTACGGGACGGACTATGGCTACACCTTC
TRBV5-6	.	.	TRBJ2-1	CASSPPSRDLNEQFF	TGTGCCAGCAGCCCGCCATCTAGAGATTTGAATGAGCAGTTCTTC
TRBV5-1	TRBD1	.	TRBJ2-5	CASSSPGQGAETQYF	TGCGCCAGCAGCTCACCGGGACAGGGTGCAGAGACCCAGTACTTC
TRBV19	TRBD1	.	TRBJ2-7	CASSPRTGGYEQYF	TGTGCCAGTAGCCCCAGGACAGGGGGCTACGAGCAGTACTTC
TRBV5-1	.	.	TRBJ2-1	CASSQTGPRVGGEQFF	TGCGCCAGCAGCCAAACGGGGCCCAGGGTTGGTGGAGAGCAGTTCTTC
TRBV9	.	.	TRBJ1-2	CASSTRTSNYGYTF	TGTGCCAGCAGCACACGGACAAGTAACTATGGCTACACCTTC
TRBV9	.	.	TRBJ2-6	CASSGLSARANVLTF	TGTGCCAGCAGCGGACTCTCAGCCCGGGCCAACGTCCTGACTTTC
TRBV27	.	.	TRBJ1-1	CASHHAGGNTEAFF	TGTGCCAGCCATCACGCGGGGGGGAACACTGAAGCTTTCTTT
TRBV5-8	.	.	TRBJ1-5	CASSFMGIQPQHF	TGTGCCAGCAGCTTCATGGGGATTCAGCCCCAGCATTTT